This TCR beta chain was obtained from a study of T-cell memory formation after mild COVID-19. Study-level background: TCR clusters were largely donor specific.

A word on this clonotype: As yet, its antigen is unknown.

General study findings and limits: A second wave expanding day 15 to 37 was CD4+-biased; contracting clones were balanced. Pre-infection memory contained some responding clones, which suggested that cross-reactive memory had joined.

This CDR3 region has 14 residues. Trimming took off 0 bases at V and 3 bases at J, with 9 bases between the two ends. Germline V gene sequence: CDR1 SGHRS, CDR2 YFSETQ. The TCR alpha and TCR beta cDNA libraries, bearing sample barcodes and UMIs, were generated by 5'RACE using constant-segment primers. TCRdb itself ran the 5' RACE reads through MiXCR, one entry per CDR3 protein. The sample lists hundreds of thousands of distinct CDR3 sequences, roughly 20% occurring once. This TCR was sampled from an adult woman who had mild COVID-19 (a few samples of this study predate the infection). Cell type and time point are not known. V gene TRBV5-1 combines with J gene TRBJ1-1; D is undetermined. The sample consisted of PBMCs or a T cell subset sorted from them (not recorded which). DNA of the CDR3: TGCGCCAGCAGCTTGGGTTCGGAGCACACTGAAGCTTTCTTT. Encoded protein: CASSLGSEHTEAFF. The full variable domain, completed using reference TRBV5-1 and TRBJ1-1, is KAGVTQTPRYLIKTRGQQVTLSCSPISGHRSVSWYQQTPGQGLQFLFEYFSETQRNKGNFPGRFSGRQFSNSRSEMNVSTLELGDSALYLCASSLGSEHTEAFFGQGTRLTVV.